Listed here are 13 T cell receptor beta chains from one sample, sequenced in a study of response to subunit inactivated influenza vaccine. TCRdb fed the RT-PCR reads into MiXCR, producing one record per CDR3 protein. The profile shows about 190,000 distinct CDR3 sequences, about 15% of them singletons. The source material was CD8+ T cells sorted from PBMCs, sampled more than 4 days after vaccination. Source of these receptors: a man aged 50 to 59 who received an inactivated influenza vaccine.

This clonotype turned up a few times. CDR3 nucleotides: TGTGCCAGCAGCCAAGTTAGCCCCCCCTGGGAGACCCAGTACTTC. Translated, it gives CASSQVSPPWETQYF. The chain recombines TRBV4-2 with TRBJ2-5, with D hard to call. CDR1 is LGHNA and CDR2 is YNFKEQ in the germline V gene. The ends were cut back, 1 base at V and 5 bases at J, with 14 bases in the middle. The CDR3 contains 15 residues.

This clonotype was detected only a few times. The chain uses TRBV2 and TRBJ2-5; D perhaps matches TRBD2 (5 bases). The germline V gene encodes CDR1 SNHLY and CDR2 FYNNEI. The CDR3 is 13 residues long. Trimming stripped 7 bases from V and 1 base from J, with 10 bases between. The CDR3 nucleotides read TGTGCCAGCAATTCCGGGATCCAAGAGACCCAGTACTTC. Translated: CASNSGIQETQYF.

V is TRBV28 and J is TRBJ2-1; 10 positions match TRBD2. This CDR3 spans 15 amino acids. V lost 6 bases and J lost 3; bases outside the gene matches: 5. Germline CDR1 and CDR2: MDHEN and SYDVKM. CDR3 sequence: CASRRTSGLYNEQFF. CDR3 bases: TGTGCCAGCAGGAGGACTAGCGGTCTCTACAATGAGCAGTTCTTC.

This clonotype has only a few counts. The CDR3 sequence: CASSLYRNEQYF. In DNA form, the CDR3 reads TGTGCCAGCAGCTTATACAGAAACGAGCAGTACTTC. The rearrangement joins TRBV11-2 to TRBJ2-7; D gene unclear. The V end was cut by 2 bases, the J end by 5 bases, with 7 bases between. CDR3 length equals 12 residues. Germline lookup yields CDR1 SGHAT and CDR2 FQNNGV.

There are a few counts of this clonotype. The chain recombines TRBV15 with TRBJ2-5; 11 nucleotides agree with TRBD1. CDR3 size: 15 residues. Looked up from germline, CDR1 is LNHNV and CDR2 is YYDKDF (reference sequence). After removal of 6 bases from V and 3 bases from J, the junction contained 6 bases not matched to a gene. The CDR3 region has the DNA TGTGCCACCAGTGGGGACAGGGGGGATAAAGAGACCCAGTACTTC. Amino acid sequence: CATSGDRGDKETQYF. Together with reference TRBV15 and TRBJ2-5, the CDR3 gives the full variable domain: DAMVIQNPRYQVTQFGKPVTLSCSQTLNHNVMYWYQQKSSQAPKLLFHYYDKDFNNEADTPDNFQSRRPNTSFCFLDIRSPGLGDTAMYLCATSGDRGDKETQYFGPGTRLLVL.

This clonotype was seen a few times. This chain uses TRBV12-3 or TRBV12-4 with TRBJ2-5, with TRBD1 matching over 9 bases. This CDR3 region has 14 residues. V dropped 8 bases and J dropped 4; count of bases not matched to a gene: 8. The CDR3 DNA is TGTGCCAGCGAAAGGGGGACAGGGAGAGAGACCCAGTACTTC. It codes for CASERGTGRETQYF.

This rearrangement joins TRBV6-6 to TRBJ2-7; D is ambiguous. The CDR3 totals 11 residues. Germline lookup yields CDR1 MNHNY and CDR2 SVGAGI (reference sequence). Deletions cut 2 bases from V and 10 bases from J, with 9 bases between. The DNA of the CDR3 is TGTGCCAGCAGTTACGGGCAGTATCAGTACTTC. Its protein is CASSYGQYQYF.

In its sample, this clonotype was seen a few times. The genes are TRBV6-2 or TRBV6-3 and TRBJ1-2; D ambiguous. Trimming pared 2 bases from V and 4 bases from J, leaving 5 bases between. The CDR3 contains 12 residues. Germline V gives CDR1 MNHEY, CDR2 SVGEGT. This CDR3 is CASSYRSYGYTF. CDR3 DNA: TGTGCCAGCAGTTACCGATCCTATGGCTACACCTTC.

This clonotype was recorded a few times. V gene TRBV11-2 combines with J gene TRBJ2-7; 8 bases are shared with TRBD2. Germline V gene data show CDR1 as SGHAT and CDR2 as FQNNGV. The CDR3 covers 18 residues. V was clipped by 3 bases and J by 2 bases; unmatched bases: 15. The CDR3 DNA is TGTGCCAGCAGCTTCGTCCTAGCGGGTCCCGCGGGGGCCTACGAGCAGTACTTC. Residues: CASSFVLAGPAGAYEQYF.

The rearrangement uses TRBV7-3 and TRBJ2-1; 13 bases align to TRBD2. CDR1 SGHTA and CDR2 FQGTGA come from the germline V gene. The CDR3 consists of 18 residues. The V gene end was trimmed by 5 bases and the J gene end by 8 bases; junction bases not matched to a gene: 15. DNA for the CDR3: TGTGCCAGCAGCCGAAGTGAACTAGCGGGAGGGTCTATTCATGAGCAGTTCTTC. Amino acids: CASSRSELAGGSIHEQFF. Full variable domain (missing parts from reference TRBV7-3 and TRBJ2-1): GAGVSQTPSNKVTEKGKYVELRCDPISGHTALYWYRQSLGQGPEFLIYFQGTGAADDSGLPNDRFFAVRPEGSVSTLKIQRTERGDSAVYLCASSRSELAGGSIHEQFFGPGTRLTVL.

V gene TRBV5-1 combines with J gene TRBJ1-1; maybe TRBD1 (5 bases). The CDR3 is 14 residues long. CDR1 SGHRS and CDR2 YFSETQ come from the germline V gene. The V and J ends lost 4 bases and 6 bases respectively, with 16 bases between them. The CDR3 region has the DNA TGCGCCAGCAGCGTCGAATGGGGGACGTCTGAAGCTTTCTTT. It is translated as CASSVEWGTSEAFF.

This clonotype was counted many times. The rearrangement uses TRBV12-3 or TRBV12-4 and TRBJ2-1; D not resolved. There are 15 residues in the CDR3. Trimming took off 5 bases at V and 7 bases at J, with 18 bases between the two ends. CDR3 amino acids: CASSPSTRARNEQFF. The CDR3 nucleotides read TGTGCCAGCAGTCCGTCAACCCGAGCGCGAAATGAGCAGTTCTTC.

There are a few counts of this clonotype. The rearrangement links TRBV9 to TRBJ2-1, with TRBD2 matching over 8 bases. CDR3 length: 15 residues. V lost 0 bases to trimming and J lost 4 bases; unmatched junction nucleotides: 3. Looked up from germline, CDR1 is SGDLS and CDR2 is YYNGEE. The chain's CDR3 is CASSVGPSGYNEQFF. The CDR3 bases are TGTGCCAGCAGCGTAGGGCCTAGCGGGTACAATGAGCAGTTCTTC. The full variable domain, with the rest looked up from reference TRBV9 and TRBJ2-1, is DSGVTQTPKHLITATGQRVTLRCSPRSGDLSVYWYQQSLDQGLQFLIQYYNGEERAKGNILERFSAQQFPDLHSELNLSSLELGDSALYFCASSVGPSGYNEQFFGPGTRLTVL.